These 13 T cell receptor beta chains were all obtained from the same sample, sequenced in a study of shared clonotypes between healthy human individuals. Only in-frame clones appear in the TCRdb table, and some are missing; sequencing was by immunoSEQ multiplex PCR. Among roughly 1,100,000 clones listed, more than 65% were seen once. The sequencing sample was made of memory CD4+ T cells sorted from blood. Noted subset: CD45RA-negative fraction. The receptors were gathered from a man aged 18 to 29 in good health.

The chain has TRBV6-5 and TRBJ1-1; TRBD1 agrees at 7 bases. The J segment lost 0 bases and the V segment lost 8 bases, leaving 6 bases of the junction unmatched. Germline loops: CDR1 MNHEY, CDR2 SVGAGI. The CDR3 runs 14 residues. CDR3 region: CASVRDSLNTEAFF. The CDR3 DNA sequence: TGTGCCAGCGTACGGGACAGCTTGAACACTGAAGCTTTCTTT.

The genes are TRBV30 and TRBJ2-1; 9 positions match TRBD1. Germline V lookup: CDR1 GTSNPN, CDR2 SVGIG (reference sequence). The CDR3 length is 14 residues. Unmatched junction bases numbered 2, after V lost 5 bases and J lost 0 bases. The CDR3 nucleotides are TGTGCCTGGGGGACAGGGATCTCCTACAATGAGCAGTTCTTC. It encodes CAWGTGISYNEQFF.

V usage is TRBV29-1 and J usage is TRBJ2-3; D gene uncertain. V was pared by 2 bases and J by 8 bases, with 17 bases between. The CDR3 consists of 14 residues. In germline, CDR1 is SQVTM, CDR2 ANQGSEA. The CDR3 DNA reads as TGCAGCGTTGAACCGCCGACGGACGACCGTACGCAGTATTTT. This gives the protein CSVEPPTDDRTQYF.

This clone was seen only once. J is TRBJ1-6 and V is TRBV4-1, with 7 positions matching TRBD1. The CDR3 consists of 16 residues. V lost 1 base and J lost 14; bases outside the gene matches: 14. Germline V gene lookup returns CDR1 MGHRA and CDR2 YSYEKL. CDR3 in amino acids: CASSQGEGTAGFTLHF. The CDR3 DNA reads as TGCGCCAGCAGCCAAGGAGAAGGGACAGCGGGATTCACCCTCCACTTT.

The chain has TRBV25-1 and TRBJ2-1, with D perhaps being TRBD1 or TRBD2 (6 bases each). The germline gives CDR1 MGHDK, CDR2 SYGVNS. CDR3 length: 13 residues. V lost 7 bases, J lost 8 bases, and 15 bases lay in between. The CDR3 sequence: CASTRPGAHEQFF. CDR3 DNA sequence: TGTGCCAGCACCCGTCCGGGGGCGCATGAGCAGTTCTTC.

The chain carries TRBV20-1 and TRBJ1-5; D not resolved. The end of the DNA fits TRBJ2-3 better, so the J call may be wrong. CDR3 length: 11 residues. Germline V lookup: CDR1 DFQATT, CDR2 SNEGSKA (reference sequence). The CDR3 sequence is CSATLDQPQYF. The CDR3 DNA is TGCAGTGCGACTCTAGATCAGCCCCAGTATTTT.

This clone was counted between two and nine times. The genes are TRBV19 and TRBJ2-7, with 7 bases lining up with TRBD1. The V and J ends lost 6 bases and 0 bases, in that order; junction bases with no gene match: 8. Per the germline V gene, CDR1 is LNHDA and CDR2 is SQIVND (reference sequence). The CDR3 spans 15 residues. CDR3 sequence (DNA): TGTGCCAGTAGCGACCGGGACAGCTACTCCTACGAGCAGTACTTC. Its protein product is CASSDRDSYSYEQYF. Complete variable domain (other parts from reference TRBV19 and TRBJ2-7): DGGITQSPKYLFRKEGQNVTLSCEQNLNHDAMYWYRQDPGQGLRLIYYSQIVNDFQKGDIAEGYSVSREKKESFPLTVTSAQKNPTAFYLCASSDRDSYSYEQYFGPGTRLTVT.

This rearrangement joins TRBV5-4 to TRBJ2-5; D is perhaps TRBD1 or TRBD2 (5 bases each). V lost 3 bases and J 1 base, leaving 10 bases between the germline ends. The CDR3 totals 14 residues. In germline, CDR1 is SGHNT, CDR2 YYREEE (reference sequence). CDR3 protein: CASSSRDGQETQYF. In DNA form, the CDR3 reads TGTGCCAGCAGCTCACGGGACGGCCAAGAGACCCAGTACTTC.

The rearrangement uses TRBV29-1 and TRBJ2-3; D gene ambiguous. The germline gives CDR1 SQVTM, CDR2 ANQGSEA. Between the trimmed V and J ends, which lost 4 bases and 4 bases, there was a span of 3 bases. There are 10 residues in the CDR3. The CDR3 DNA reads as TGCAGCGTTGCCTCAGATACGCAGTATTTT. This gives the protein CSVASDTQYF.

The genes are TRBV6-5 and TRBJ2-4; 11 bases are shared with TRBD2. The CDR3 contains 15 residues. Looked up from germline, CDR1 is MNHEY and CDR2 is SVGAGI. J lost 6 bases, V lost 5 bases, and 6 bases had no gene match. The CDR3: CASSPETSGGNIQYF. CDR3 sequence (DNA): TGTGCCAGCAGTCCTGAAACTAGCGGGGGAAACATTCAGTACTTC.

The chain has TRBV12-5 and TRBJ2-3; D is undetermined. The length of the CDR3 is 12 residues. V was pared by 5 bases and J by 4 bases, with 7 bases between. Germline CDR1 reads LGHNT; CDR2 reads FRNRAP. The CDR3 bases are TGTGCTAGTGGTATCGAGCCAGATACGCAGTATTTT. This encodes CASGIEPDTQYF.

The table lists this clone with a few counts. The rearrangement joins TRBV7-2 to TRBJ2-3; maybe TRBD1 (5 bases). V was clipped by 6 bases and J by 6 bases, with 16 bases between them. The CDR3 runs to 14 residues. Germline values: CDR1 SGHTA, CDR2 FQGNSA. The CDR3 DNA follows: TGTGCCAGCAGTATCAGGGTGGGGTCCGATACGCAGTATTTT. It encodes CASSIRVGSDTQYF.

V is TRBV4-3 and J is TRBJ2-6, with 7 bases identical to TRBD1. Germline assignment: CDR1 LGHNA and CDR2 YSLEER. After removal of 0 bases from V and 2 bases from J, the junction contained 1 base not matched to a gene. The CDR3 consists of 16 residues. For the CDR3, the DNA is TGCGCCAGCAGCCAAGAGACAGGGACTGGGGCCAACGTCCTGACTTTC. The encoded protein is CASSQETGTGANVLTF.